Shown below are 9 T cell receptor beta chains from a single sample sequenced in a study of blood T cell repertoires in COVID-19. Clones were sequenced by immunoSEQ multiplex PCR, and TCRdb holds only the in-frame ones, with some missing. The data hold about 180,000 clones, with around 86% observed a single time. The sequenced sample was PBMCs or T cells enriched from blood (not recorded which). Receptor source: a woman aged 25 to 39 who had recovered from COVID-19.

The V and J genes are TRBV21-1 and TRBJ2-7; the table gives TRBD1 as D, unverified against the DNA. TRBV21-1 is designated a pseudogene. This CDR3 is 15 amino acids long. In DNA, the CDR3 is TGTGCCAGCAGCAAGGTAGACAGGGAAGCATACGAGCAGTACTTC. This encodes CASSKVDREAYEQYF.

The rearrangement uses TRBV7-9 and TRBJ2-5; weak D call: TRBD1 (5 bases). Trimming took 3 bases from V and 2 from J, leaving 10 bases between them. This CDR3 region has 14 residues. CDR1 and CDR2 from the germline V gene are SEHNR and FQNEAQ (reference sequence). CDR3 sequence (DNA): TGTGCCAGCAGCTTTTTCCAGGGACAAGAGACCCAGTACTTC. It yields the protein CASSFFQGQETQYF.

This clone has just a few counts. V usage is TRBV21-1 and J usage is TRBJ2-7; the table gives TRBD2 as D, unverified against the DNA. TRBV21-1 is designated a pseudogene. The CDR3 covers 19 residues. CDR3 nucleotide sequence: TGTGCCAGCAGCATCAAACAGACTAGCGGGAGGGCCCCTTGTCTCGAGCAGTACTTC. Amino acid sequence: CASSIKQTSGRAPCLEQYF.

The chain combines TRBV28 with TRBJ2-1, with 7 bases that match TRBD1. Germline lookup yields CDR1 MDHEN and CDR2 SYDVKM. There are 12 residues in the CDR3. Trimming removed 4 bases from V and 13 bases from J; junction bases left unmatched: 7. CDR3 nucleotides: TGTGCCAGCAGTTCCCCAAACAGGGGACAGTTCTTC. Translated: CASSSPNRGQFF. Based on the CDR3 plus reference TRBV28 and TRBJ2-1, the full variable domain is DVKVTQSSRYLVKRTGEKVFLECVQDMDHENMFWYRQDPGLGLRLIYFSYDVKMKEKGDIPEGYSVSREKKERFSLILESASTNQTSMYLCASSSPNRGQFFGPGTRLTVL.

The count of this clone is one. CDR3 sequence (DNA): TGCGCCAGCGGGAAAAGCGGGACAGGTCGTAGGGCCTACGAGCAGTACTTC. Its protein product is CASGKSGTGRRAYEQYF. The V and J genes are TRBV23-1 and TRBJ2-7; perhaps TRBD1 as D (8 bases). TRBV23-1 is an ORF, and what it does is uncertain. Trimming cost V 8 bases and J 2 bases, with 25 bases left between them. CDR3 length: 17 amino acids.

J is TRBJ2-3 and V is TRBV5-1, with TRBD1 matching over 11 bases. The CDR3 is 16 amino acids. Germline V gene lookup returns CDR1 SGHRS and CDR2 YFSETQ. The J segment lost 7 bases and the V segment lost 3 bases, leaving 10 bases of the junction unmatched. The CDR3, as DNA: TGCGCCAGCAGCTCCTCCCTGGACAGGGGGCAAAATACGCAGTATTTT. It codes for CASSSSLDRGQNTQYF.

The chain carries TRBV5-4 and TRBJ2-7; 7 nucleotides agree with TRBD2. Germline CDR1 SGHNT, CDR2 YYREEE (reference sequence). The CDR3 is 12 amino acids. J gave up 6 bases and V 5 bases, and 5 bases lay outside the gene matches. CDR3 nucleotides: TGTGCCAGCAGACCCCCTAGCGGCGAGCAGTACTTC. Its protein product is CASRPPSGEQYF.

The rearrangement links TRBV7-9 to TRBJ1-4; D not resolved. Germline V lookup: CDR1 SEHNR, CDR2 FQNEAQ (reference sequence). The length of the CDR3 is 14 residues. V lost 3 bases and J 11 bases, leaving 16 bases between the germline ends. CDR3 region: CASSFSGFATKLFF. The CDR3 DNA is TGTGCCAGCAGCTTTAGCGGATTTGCTACCAAACTGTTTTTT.

The chain links TRBV9 to TRBJ2-2; tentatively, D is TRBD2 (7 bases). This CDR3 has 16 residues. Germline-derived CDR1 and CDR2 are SGDLS and YYNGEE. The V and J ends lost 3 bases and 5 bases respectively, with 17 bases between them. CDR3: CASSAGGGPVTGELFF. The DNA of the CDR3 is TGTGCCAGCAGCGCGGGGGGCGGGCCGGTTACCGGGGAGCTGTTTTTT.